Here is one TCR beta chain with its context. The data were taken from a study of blood T cell repertoires in COVID-19. Study-wide context: From the United States, Italy and Spain came samples of acute and convalescent COVID-19. The analysed material was cDNA or gDNA that came from T cells, B-cell-depleted T cells, or PBMCs.

This CDR3 contains 13 residues. Per the germline V gene, CDR1 is SGHTA and CDR2 is FQGNSA. V lost 6 bases to trimming and J lost 3 bases, with 9 bases between them. Authors' processing steps: Quantification of nucleated cells was approximated via reference gene primer amplification. Repertoires were generated with immunoSEQ multiplex PCR, while TCRdb's copy carries only in-frame clones and drops some. From that table come the V and J calls and clone size; the DNA was used to work out D and trimming. Here the sample spans some 17,000 clones, 80% being singletons. The sequence came from a man older than 75 with acute or convalescent COVID-19. J is TRBJ1-3 and V is TRBV7-2, with D perhaps TRBD1 (5 bases). Material: peripheral blood. CDR3 sequence reads: CASSQGNGNTIYF. The CDR3 nucleotides are TGTGCCAGCAGTCAGGGTAATGGAAACACCATATATTTT.